The TCR beta chain under discussion was sequenced for a study of blood T cell repertoires in COVID-19. Study overall: Acute-phase and convalescent COVID-19 samples originated in the United States, Italy and Spain. PBMCs, B-cell-depleted T cells, or T cells were the source of the cDNA or gDNA that made up the material.

Some clones are missing from TCRdb's copy, which holds only in-frame ones; the method was immunoSEQ multiplex PCR. The sample carries about 310,000 clones, 70% to 90% recorded once. The CDR3 runs 14 residues. In germline, CDR1 is MGHRA, CDR2 YSYEKL. V trimming: 4 bases; J trimming: 10 bases; junction bases outside the gene matches: 11. Participants were aged 18 to 89 years from 20 to 30 US areas. Two negative PCRs, clearance, or symptom resolution were required of recovered Cohort 3 donors. The chain has TRBV4-1 and TRBJ2-7; 9 bases line up with TRBD2. This TCR was recovered from a man aged 25 to 40 who had recovered from COVID-19. The specimen was PBMCs or T cells enriched from blood (not recorded which). CDR3 protein: CASSPRVVAGDQYF. DNA of the CDR3: TGCGCCAGCAGCCCCCGCGTGGTAGCGGGGGATCAGTACTTC.